Listed below are T cell receptor beta chains from one sample, sequenced in a study of cytomegalovirus exposure and HLA in healthy donors. Using immunoSEQ multiplex PCR, the repertoire was profiled, and TCRdb retains in-frame clones only, with some absent. The repertoire has about 150,000 clones, roughly 75% of them found once; the top ten carry approximately 10%. The specimen was PBMCs. The receptors stem from a man in his late teens or twenties in good health and CMV-seropositive. CDR3s include the opening cysteine and the closing phenylalanine or tryptophan. The order of the fields is V gene, D gene, clone size, J gene, CDR3 protein, CDR3 DNA. The D gene is left open where the match is weak. Some rows mark clone size as missing; the rest say once, few, many or name a class of expanded clone.

TRBV28,.,.,TRBJ2-1,CAITGTGIVNEQFF,TGTGCCATCACCGGGACTGGCATTGTCAATGAGCAGTTCTTC
TRBV29-1,TRBD1,.,TRBJ2-1,CSVDRGYNEQFF,TGCAGCGTTGACAGGGGGTACAATGAGCAGTTCTTC
TRBV5-1,TRBD2,.,TRBJ2-2,CASSPRLAGAGELFF,TGCGCCAGCAGCCCCAGACTAGCGGGAGCCGGGGAGCTGTTTTTT
TRBV18,.,few,TRBJ2-7,CASSPGGASYHEQYF,TGTGCCAGCTCACCGGGGGGAGCCTCCTACCACGAGCAGTACTTC
TRBV7-3,.,.,TRBJ2-3,CASSLRSSRGTDTQYF,TGTGCCAGCAGCTTACGGTCTAGTCGGGGCACAGATACGCAGTATTTT
TRBV15,.,.,TRBJ1-4,CATSFGGDNEKLFF,TGTGCCACCTCCTTCGGGGGGGATAATGAAAAACTGTTTTTT
TRBV18,.,.,TRBJ1-3,CASSPPGGRTGNTIYF,TGTGCCAGCTCACCACCGGGGGGAAGAACTGGAAACACCATATATTTT
TRBV6-4,.,few,TRBJ2-1,CASSVTTTDYNEQFF,TGTGCCAGCAGTGTAACTACCACGGACTACAATGAGCAGTTCTTC
TRBV20-1,.,.,TRBJ1-2,CSAKYQNGYTF,TGCAGTGCTAAGTATCAGAATGGCTACACCTTC
TRBV9,.,few,TRBJ2-5,CASSVGQQETQYF,TGTGCCAGCAGCGTAGGCCAGCAAGAGACCCAGTACTTC
TRBV12-5,TRBD1,.,TRBJ1-1,CASGQGSTTEAFF,TGTGCTAGTGGACAGGGGTCGACCACTGAAGCTTTCTTT
TRBV5-8,.,.,TRBJ1-5,CASSLYTQTGSRQPQHF,TGTGCCAGCAGCCTCTACACCCAGACAGGTTCGAGACAGCCCCAGCATTTT
TRBV28,.,.,TRBJ2-7,CASNNPGPYEQYF,TGTGCCAGCAATAATCCAGGCCCCTACGAGCAGTACTTC
TRBV28,.,.,TRBJ2-7,CASFSLSSYEQYF,TGTGCCAGCTTTAGTTTAAGCTCCTACGAGCAGTACTTC
TRBV15,TRBD2,.,TRBJ2-5,CATSRGRTSGRFGETQYF,TGTGCCACCAGCAGAGGACGGACTAGCGGGAGGTTTGGGGAGACCCAGTACTTC
TRBV11-1,.,.,TRBJ2-3,CASSLGQINTDTQYF,TGTGCCAGCAGCTTGGGACAAATAAACACAGATACGCAGTATTTT
TRBV28,.,.,TRBJ1-3,CASSFSPLSSGNTIYF,TGTGCCAGCAGTTTCTCCCCACTTTCCTCTGGAAACACCATATATTTT
TRBV6-1,.,.,TRBJ2-5,CASSEFFSGRQETQYF,TGTGCCAGCAGTGAATTCTTCTCAGGGCGCCAAGAGACCCAGTACTTC
TRBV4-1,.,.,TRBJ2-3,CASSDFIGFPASTDTQYF,TGCGCCAGCAGCGATTTTATCGGGTTTCCCGCGAGCACAGATACGCAGTATTTT
TRBV5-5,.,few,TRBJ2-3,CASSNQGGGDTQYF,TGTGCCAGCAGCAATCAAGGGGGGGGAGATACGCAGTATTTT
TRBV30,.,once,TRBJ1-5,CAWSKTGVSNQPQHF,TGTGCCTGGAGTAAGACAGGAGTTAGCAATCAGCCCCAGCATTTT
TRBV7-3,.,few,TRBJ2-2,CASSRTEYTGELFF,TGTGCCAGCAGCCGGACAGAATACACCGGGGAGCTGTTTTTT
TRBV6-4,.,.,TRBJ1-2,CASSESGFGNGYTF,TGTGCCAGCAGTGAATCAGGGTTTGGAAATGGCTACACCTTC
TRBV7-3,TRBD2,.,TRBJ2-1,CASSLLAGDYNEQFF,TGTGCCAGCAGCTTATTAGCGGGAGATTACAATGAGCAGTTCTTC
TRBV5-4,TRBD1,once,TRBJ2-5,CASSFGTGDETQYF,TGTGCCAGCAGCTTCGGGACAGGGGACGAGACCCAGTACTTC
TRBV19,.,.,TRBJ1-4,CASSIQGGILNEKLFF,TGTGCCAGTAGTATACAGGGAGGGATCCTCAATGAAAAACTGTTTTTT
TRBV19,TRBD1,.,TRBJ1-2,CASSMGTGASYGYTF,TGTGCCAGTAGTATGGGGACAGGGGCAAGCTATGGCTACACCTTC
TRBV7-9,.,.,TRBJ1-2,CASNILVSGASNYGYTF,TGTGCCAGCAACATACTCGTTTCAGGGGCGTCTAACTATGGCTACACCTTC
TRBV11-2,TRBD1,.,TRBJ1-1,CASSRGTVTEAFF,TGTGCCAGCAGCCGAGGGACAGTGACTGAAGCTTTCTTT
TRBV9,TRBD1,few,TRBJ2-7,CASSEGQGYEQYF,TGTGCCAGCAGCGAGGGACAGGGATACGAGCAGTACTTC
TRBV4-2,TRBD2,.,TRBJ2-3,CASSQDGGADTQYF,TGTGCCAGCAGCCAAGATGGGGGGGCAGATACGCAGTATTTT
TRBV19,TRBD2,.,TRBJ2-5,CASSILPRAGGGETQYF,TGTGCCAGTAGTATCCTCCCCCGAGCGGGAGGTGGAGAGACCCAGTACTTC
TRBV30,.,.,TRBJ1-1,CAWNLEGTGRGGAFF,TGTGCCTGGAATTTGGAAGGGACTGGGAGAGGCGGGGCTTTCTTT
TRBV18,.,.,TRBJ1-3,CASSPLGAAGNTIYF,TGTGCCAGCTCACCATTGGGGGCCGCTGGAAACACCATATATTTT
TRBV7-2,TRBD2,.,TRBJ2-1,CASSFQTSALYNEQFF,TGTGCCAGCAGCTTCCAGACTAGCGCACTATACAATGAGCAGTTCTTC
TRBV5-1,TRBD1,few,TRBJ1-1,CASSQGQGGPEAFF,TGCGCCAGCAGCCAAGGACAGGGAGGGCCTGAAGCTTTCTTT
TRBV7-2,.,few,TRBJ1-1,CASSPSGVRNTEAFF,TGTGCCAGCAGTCCATCGGGGGTCCGGAACACTGAAGCTTTCTTT
TRBV28,.,.,TRBJ2-7,CASSLLEREQYF,TGTGCCAGCAGTTTACTAGAGCGGGAGCAGTACTTC
TRBV9,.,.,TRBJ2-2,CASSYFGGTGELFF,TGTGCCAGCAGCTATTTCGGGGGAACCGGGGAGCTGTTTTTT
TRBV6-5,.,.,TRBJ1-1,CASSYSRGRAGEAFF,TGTGCCAGCAGTTACTCGCGCGGTAGGGCGGGTGAAGCTTTCTTT
TRBV11-2,.,.,TRBJ1-4,CASSSTTKRLFF,TGTGCCAGCAGCTCGACGACCAAGCGGCTGTTTTTT